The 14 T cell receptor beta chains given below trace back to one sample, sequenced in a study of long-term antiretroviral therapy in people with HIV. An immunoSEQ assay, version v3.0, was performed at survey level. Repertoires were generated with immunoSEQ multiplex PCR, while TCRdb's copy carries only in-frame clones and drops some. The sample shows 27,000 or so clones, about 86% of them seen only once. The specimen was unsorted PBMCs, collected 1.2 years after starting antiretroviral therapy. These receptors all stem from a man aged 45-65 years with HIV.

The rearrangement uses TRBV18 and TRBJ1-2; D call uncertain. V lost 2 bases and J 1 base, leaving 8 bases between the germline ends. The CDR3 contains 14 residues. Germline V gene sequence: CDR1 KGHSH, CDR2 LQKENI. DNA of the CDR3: TGTGCCAGCTCACCAGACTTCGGTAACTATGGCTACACCTTC. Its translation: CASSPDFGNYGYTF.

This chain's CDR3 is CAIRTRFGSTDTQYF. The CDR3 nucleotides read TGTGCCATCAGGACCCGGTTTGGGAGCACAGATACGCAGTATTTT. The gene calls are TRBV10-3 and TRBJ2-3; no definite D call. The CDR3 is made up of 15 amino acids. Germline V gene lookup returns CDR1 ENHRY and CDR2 SYGVKD. Trimming stripped 6 bases from V and 0 bases from J, with 13 bases between.

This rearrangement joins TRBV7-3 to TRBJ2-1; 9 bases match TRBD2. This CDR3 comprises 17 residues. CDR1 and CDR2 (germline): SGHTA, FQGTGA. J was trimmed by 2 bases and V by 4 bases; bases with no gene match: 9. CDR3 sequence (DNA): TGTGCCAGCAGCTCGCACCTGGCGGGGGGGCCCTACAATGAGCAGTTCTTC. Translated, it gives CASSSHLAGGPYNEQFF.

CDR3 DNA: TGTGCCAGCAGTTACCGGCGGGACAGCTACAATGAGCAGTTCTTC. Residues: CASSYRRDSYNEQFF. The chain recombines TRBV6-6 with TRBJ2-1; tentatively, D is TRBD1 (7 bases). Germline lookup yields CDR1 MNHNY and CDR2 SVGAGI (reference sequence). CDR3 length: 15 residues. V was clipped by 2 bases and J by 3 bases, with 11 bases between them.

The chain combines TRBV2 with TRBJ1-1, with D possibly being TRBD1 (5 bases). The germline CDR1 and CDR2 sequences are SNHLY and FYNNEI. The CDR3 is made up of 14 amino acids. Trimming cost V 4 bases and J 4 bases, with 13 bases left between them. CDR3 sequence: CASSGQLGGTEAFF. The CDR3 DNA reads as TGTGCCAGCAGTGGACAGCTGGGGGGCACTGAAGCTTTCTTT.

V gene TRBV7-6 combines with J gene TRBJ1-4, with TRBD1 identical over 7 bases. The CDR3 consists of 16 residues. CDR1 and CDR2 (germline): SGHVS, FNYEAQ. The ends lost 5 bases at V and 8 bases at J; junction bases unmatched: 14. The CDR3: CASSLPRDRRGEKLFF. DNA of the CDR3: TGTGCCAGCAGCCTCCCGCGGGACAGACGGGGGGAAAAACTGTTTTTT.

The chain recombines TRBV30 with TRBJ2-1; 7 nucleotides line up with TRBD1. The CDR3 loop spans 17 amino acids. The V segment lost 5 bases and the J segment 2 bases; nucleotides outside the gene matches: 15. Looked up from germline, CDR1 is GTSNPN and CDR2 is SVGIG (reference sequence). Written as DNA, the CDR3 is TGTGCCTGGTCGAAACACCCCGGGACAGTGGCCTACAATGAGCAGTTCTTC. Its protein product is CAWSKHPGTVAYNEQFF.

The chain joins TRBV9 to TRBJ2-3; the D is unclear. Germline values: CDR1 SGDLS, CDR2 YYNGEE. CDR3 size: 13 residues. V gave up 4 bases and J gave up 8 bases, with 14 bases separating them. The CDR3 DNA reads TGTGCCAGCAGCCCTTACACCCTAGGTACGCAGTATTTT. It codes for CASSPYTLGTQYF.

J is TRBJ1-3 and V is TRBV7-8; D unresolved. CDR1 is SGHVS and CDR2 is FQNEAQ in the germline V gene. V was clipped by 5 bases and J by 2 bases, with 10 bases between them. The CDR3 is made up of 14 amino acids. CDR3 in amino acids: CASSPAAPGNTIYF. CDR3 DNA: TGTGCCAGCAGCCCCGCGGCCCCTGGAAACACCATATATTTT.

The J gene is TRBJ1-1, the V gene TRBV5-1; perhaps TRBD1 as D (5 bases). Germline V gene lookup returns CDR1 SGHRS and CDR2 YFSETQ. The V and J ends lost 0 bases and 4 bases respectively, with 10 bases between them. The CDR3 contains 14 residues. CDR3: CASSLGSTGTEAFF. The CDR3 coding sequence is TGCGCCAGCAGCTTGGGGTCTACAGGCACTGAAGCTTTCTTT.

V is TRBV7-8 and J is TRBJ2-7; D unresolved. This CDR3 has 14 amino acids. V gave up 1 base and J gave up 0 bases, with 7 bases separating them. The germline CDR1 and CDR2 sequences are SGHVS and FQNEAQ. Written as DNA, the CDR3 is TGTGCCAGCAGCTTAGGGCGGTTCTCCTACGAGCAGTACTTC. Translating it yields CASSLGRFSYEQYF.

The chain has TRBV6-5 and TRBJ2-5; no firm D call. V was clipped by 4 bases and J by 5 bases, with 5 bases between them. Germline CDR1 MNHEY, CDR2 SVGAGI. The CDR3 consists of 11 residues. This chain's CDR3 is CASSSDETQYF. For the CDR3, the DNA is TGTGCCAGCAGTTCCGATGAGACCCAGTACTTC.

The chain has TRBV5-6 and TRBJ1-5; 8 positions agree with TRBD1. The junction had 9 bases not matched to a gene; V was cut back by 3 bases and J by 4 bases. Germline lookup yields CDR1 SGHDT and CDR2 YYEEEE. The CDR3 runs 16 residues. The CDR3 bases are TGTGCCAGCAGCTCCAAAGACAGGGGTCTAAATCAGCCCCAGCATTTT. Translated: CASSSKDRGLNQPQHF.

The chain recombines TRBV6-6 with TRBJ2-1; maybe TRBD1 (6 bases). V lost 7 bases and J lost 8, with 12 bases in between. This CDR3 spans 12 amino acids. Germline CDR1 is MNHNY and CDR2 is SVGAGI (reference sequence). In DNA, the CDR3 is TGTGCCAGCAAGGGGGTGGGTGATGAGCAGTTCTTC. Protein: CASKGVGDEQFF.